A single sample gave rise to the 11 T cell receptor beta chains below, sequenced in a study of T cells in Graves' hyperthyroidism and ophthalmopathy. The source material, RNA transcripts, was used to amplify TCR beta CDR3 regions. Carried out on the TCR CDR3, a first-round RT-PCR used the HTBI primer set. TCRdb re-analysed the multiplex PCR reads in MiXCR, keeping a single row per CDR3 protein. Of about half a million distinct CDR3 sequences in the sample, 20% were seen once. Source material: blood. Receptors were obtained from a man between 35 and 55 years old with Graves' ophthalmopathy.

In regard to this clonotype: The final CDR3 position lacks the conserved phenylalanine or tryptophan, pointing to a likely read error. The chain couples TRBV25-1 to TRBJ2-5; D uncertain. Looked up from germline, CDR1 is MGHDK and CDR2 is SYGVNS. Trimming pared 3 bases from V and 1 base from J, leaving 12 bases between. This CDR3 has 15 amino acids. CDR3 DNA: TGTGCCAGCAGTGAGTTGAGGCGGCTCCAAGAGACCCAGTACCTC. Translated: CASSELRRLQETQYL.

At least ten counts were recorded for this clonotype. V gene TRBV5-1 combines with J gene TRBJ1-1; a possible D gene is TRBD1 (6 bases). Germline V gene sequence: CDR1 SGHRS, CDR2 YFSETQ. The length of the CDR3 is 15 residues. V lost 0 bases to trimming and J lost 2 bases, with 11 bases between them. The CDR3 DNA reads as TGCGCCAGCAGCTTGGAGACAGGCGGAAACACTGAAGCTTTCTTT. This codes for CASSLETGGNTEAFF.

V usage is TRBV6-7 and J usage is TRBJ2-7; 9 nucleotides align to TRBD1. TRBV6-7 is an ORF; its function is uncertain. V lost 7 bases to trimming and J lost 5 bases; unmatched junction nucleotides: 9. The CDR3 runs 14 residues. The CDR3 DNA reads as TGTGCCAGCAACAACAGGGGGCGTCTCCACGAGCAGTACTTC. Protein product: CASNNRGRLHEQYF.

CDR3 protein: CASSVRGTGGELFF. In DNA form, the CDR3 reads TGTGCCAGCAGTGTAAGGGGGACAGGCGGGGAGCTGTTTTTT. The chain recombines TRBV2 with TRBJ2-2, with 8 bases identical to TRBD1. The CDR3 covers 14 residues. Trimming cost V 4 bases and J 7 bases; bases outside gene matches: 5. In germline, CDR1 is SNHLY, CDR2 FYNNEI.

DNA for the CDR3: TGTGCCAGTAGTAGTCGGGGTCCTACGGGGAACACTGAAGCTTTCTTT. Its translation: CASSSRGPTGNTEAFF. The rearrangement uses TRBV19 and TRBJ1-1, with D unclear. Germline CDR1 LNHDA, CDR2 SQIVND (reference sequence). The CDR3 is 16 amino acids. V gave up 4 bases and J gave up 1 base, with 16 bases separating them.

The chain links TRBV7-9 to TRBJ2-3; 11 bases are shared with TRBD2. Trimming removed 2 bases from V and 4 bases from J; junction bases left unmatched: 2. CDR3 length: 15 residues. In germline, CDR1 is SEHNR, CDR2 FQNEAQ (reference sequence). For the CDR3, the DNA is TGTGCCAGCAGCTTACTAGCGGGAGGAGCAGATACGCAGTATTTT. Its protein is CASSLLAGGADTQYF.

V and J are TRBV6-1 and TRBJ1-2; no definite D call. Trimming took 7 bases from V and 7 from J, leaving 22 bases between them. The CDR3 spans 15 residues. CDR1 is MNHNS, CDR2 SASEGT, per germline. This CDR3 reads CASTLNGGLMVGYTF. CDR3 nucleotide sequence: TGTGCCAGCACCCTAAACGGAGGGCTGATGGTTGGCTACACCTTC.

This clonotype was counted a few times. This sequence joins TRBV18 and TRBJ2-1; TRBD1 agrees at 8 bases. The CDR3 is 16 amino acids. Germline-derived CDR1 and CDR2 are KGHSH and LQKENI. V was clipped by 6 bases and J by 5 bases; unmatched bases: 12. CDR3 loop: CASSLLGTGVNNEQFF. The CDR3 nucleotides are TGTGCCAGCTCCCTTTTGGGGACAGGTGTGAACAATGAGCAGTTCTTC.

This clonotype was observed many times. The DNA for the CDR3 is TGTGCCAGCAGCTTAGAAGTAGTCGGCGAGCAGTACTTC. Protein product: CASSLEVVGEQYF. This chain links TRBV7-8 with TRBJ2-7; no definite D call. The germline V and J ends were trimmed by 1 base and 6 bases, with 10 bases remaining between them. There are 13 residues in the CDR3. Germline-derived CDR1 and CDR2 are SGHVS and FQNEAQ.

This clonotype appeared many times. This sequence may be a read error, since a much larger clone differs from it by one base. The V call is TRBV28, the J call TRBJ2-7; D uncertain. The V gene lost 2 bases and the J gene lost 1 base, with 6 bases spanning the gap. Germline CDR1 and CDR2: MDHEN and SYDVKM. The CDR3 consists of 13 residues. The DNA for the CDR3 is TGTGCCAGCAGTTTACGGCAGTCCTACGAGCAGTACTTC. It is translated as CASSLRQSYEQYF.

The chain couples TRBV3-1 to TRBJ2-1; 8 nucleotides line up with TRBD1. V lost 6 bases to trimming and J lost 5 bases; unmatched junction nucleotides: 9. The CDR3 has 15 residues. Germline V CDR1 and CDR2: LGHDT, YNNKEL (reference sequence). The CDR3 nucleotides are TGTGCCAGCAGGAAAATAGGACAGGGAAACAATGAGCAGTTCTTC. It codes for CASRKIGQGNNEQFF.